This T cell receptor (beta chain) was observed in a study of early T cells in non-severe SARS-CoV-2 infection (dated by TCRdb to the early 2020s). With regard to the full study: TCR sequencing used bulk RNA from unsorted whole blood, so alpha and beta chains could not be paired.

The receptor library was made with 5' RACE. The run used a NextSeq 500. To correct for sequencing error and PCR bias, the TCR library protocol tagged individual cDNA molecules with unique molecular identifiers. Sequencing covered both TCR alpha and beta chains, and within each sample the abundances of alpha and beta sequences were tightly co-correlated. Processing in the source paper ran as follows. V gene, J gene and CDR3 annotation of TCR sequences was performed with Decombinator V4. Expanded TCRs were defined as changing significantly between any two time points under a Poisson model with p below 0.0001. TCR abundances were normalised to the total number of TCRs sequenced per sample and were expressed as counts per million. MAIT TCRs were defined by TRAV1-2 paired with TRAJ12, TRAJ20 or TRAJ33, and iNKT TCRs by TRAV10 paired with TRAJ18. A search of VDJdb, accessed on 1 November 2021, was run for TCRs annotated to CMV, EBV and SARS-CoV-2, with TCRs annotated for multiple antigens excluded. Through fastp at Q25 and MiXCR, TCRdb rebuilt clones from the public reads, retaining in-frame beta chains. When rows share a CDR3 protein, they turn into one entry using the most common DNA and genes. The V and J calls reflect TCRdb's pipeline rather than the authors' work. The sample table records about 110,000 distinct CDR3 sequences; roughly an eighth of these occur just once. Jointly, the top ten make up less than 3.5% of the sample.

Via the germline V gene, CDR1 is SGHVS and CDR2 FNYEAQ. From the cysteine through the phenylalanine, the CDR3 covers 15 amino acids. The CDR3 DNA has 45 bases and is translated from base 1. Trimming removed 3 bases from V and 0 bases from J, leaving 12 bases between the germline ends. A case-control design nested within a healthcare worker cohort in London, UK, was used, with weekly nasopharyngeal swab PCR tests and blood sampling performed. Healthcare workers were recruited during the week of the UK lockdown, between 23 and 31 March 2020, and followed weekly for up to roughly 16 weeks. The sample holds a few counts of this clonotype. No cognate antigen has been identified for it. It has no much larger one-base neighbor in the sample; base qualities were not kept. Beyond this particular receptor, the publication reports: VDJdb matching was skewed toward anti-spike CD8 responses and likely underestimated virus-specific expansions by missing private and CD4 specificities.

Sequenced: whole blood. The sequence derives from an adult who was a healthcare worker with PCR-confirmed SARS-CoV-2 infection or an uninfected control (not recorded which). This chain is built from TRBV7-6 and TRBJ2-7, with TRBD1 perhaps the D gene, on 5 matching bases. The nucleotides are TGTGCCAGCAGCTTGACCGACAGAAGCTCCTACGAGCAGTACTTC. The encoded protein is CASSLTDRSSYEQYF. Full variable domain (CDR3 extended with the reference TRBV7-6 and TRBJ2-7 proteins): GAGVSQSPRYKVTKRGQDVALRCDPISGHVSLYWYRQALGQGPEFLTYFNYEAQQDKSGLPNDRFSAERPEGSISTLTIQRTEQRDSAMYRCASSLTDRSSYEQYFGPGTRLTVT.